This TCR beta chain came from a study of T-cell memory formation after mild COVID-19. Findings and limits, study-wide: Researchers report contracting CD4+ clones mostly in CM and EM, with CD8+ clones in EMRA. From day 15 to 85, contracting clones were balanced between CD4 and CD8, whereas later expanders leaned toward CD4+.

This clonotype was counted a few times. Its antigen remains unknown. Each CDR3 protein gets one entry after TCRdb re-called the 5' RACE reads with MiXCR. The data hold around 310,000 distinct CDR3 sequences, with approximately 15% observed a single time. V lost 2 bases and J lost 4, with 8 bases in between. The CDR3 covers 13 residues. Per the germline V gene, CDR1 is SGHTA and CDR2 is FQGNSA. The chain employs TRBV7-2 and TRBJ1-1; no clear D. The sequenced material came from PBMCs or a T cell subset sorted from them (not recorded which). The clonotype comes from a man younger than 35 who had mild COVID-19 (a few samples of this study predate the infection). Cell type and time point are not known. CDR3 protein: CASSLWFGTEAFF. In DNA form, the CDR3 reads TGTGCCAGCAGCTTATGGTTCGGCACTGAAGCTTTCTTT.